Below are 30 T cell receptor beta chains sequenced from a single sample in a study of T cell responses to AZD1222 COVID-19 vaccine. Using immunoSEQ multiplex PCR, the repertoire was profiled, and TCRdb retains in-frame clones only, with some absent. The sample lists about 140,000 clones, around 90% seen once, with about 2.7% in the top ten. Specimen: peripheral blood, collected on day 0 of AZD1222 vaccination. Receptors were obtained from an adult in good health.

The chain employs TRBV5-1 and TRBJ1-1; TRBD1 might be the D (5 bases). The CDR3 spans 19 residues. Trimming took off 4 bases at V and 0 bases at J, with 25 bases between the two ends. The germline V gene has CDR1 SGHRS and CDR2 YFSETQ. The CDR3 region is CASSPRGGDRSPMNTEAFF. The DNA for the CDR3 is TGCGCCAGCAGCCCGCGGGGTGGAGACAGATCACCCATGAACACTGAAGCTTTCTTT.

The V gene is TRBV7-8, the J gene TRBJ2-1; 9 nucleotides match TRBD2. This CDR3 is 17 amino acids long. The germline V gene has CDR1 SGHVS and CDR2 FQNEAQ. After removal of 5 bases from V and 4 bases from J, the junction contained 12 bases not matched to a gene. The CDR3 sequence: CASSIPDSGSAYNEQFF. In DNA, the CDR3 is TGTGCCAGCAGCATACCCGATAGCGGGAGTGCATACAATGAGCAGTTCTTC.

The chain combines TRBV6-5 with TRBJ1-2, with 7 bases that match TRBD1. The CDR3 covers 14 residues. The junction had 10 bases not matched to a gene; V was cut back by 7 bases and J by 5 bases. Per the germline V gene, CDR1 is MNHEY and CDR2 is SVGAGI. CDR3 sequence (DNA): TGTGCCAGCACACGGAAAGGGACAGCGTATGGCTACACCTTC. Protein: CASTRKGTAYGYTF.

The V and J genes are TRBV7-9 and TRBJ2-1; 11 bases are shared with TRBD2. V shed 5 bases, J shed 16 bases, and the junction held 10 bases outside the gene matches. Germline CDR1 reads SEHNR; CDR2 reads FQNEAQ (reference sequence). The CDR3 is made up of 13 amino acids. The CDR3 is CASSLGLAGSLFF. CDR3 in DNA: TGTGCCAGCAGCCTCGGACTAGCGGGCTCCCTTTTCTTC.

The chain couples TRBV6-5 to TRBJ1-1; 7 nucleotides agree with TRBD1. With 4 bases clipped from V and 10 bases from J, the junction kept 12 bases outside the gene matches. The CDR3 runs 14 residues. CDR1 MNHEY and CDR2 SVGAGI come from the germline V gene. CDR3 nucleotides: TGTGCCAGCAGTTCCCCTCCCCCCAGGGGGGGAGCTTTCTTT. Protein product: CASSSPPPRGGAFF.

This clone was detected once. CDR3 DNA: TGTGCCACCAGCACAGGGGGAACGCGCAATCAGCCCCAGCATTTT. This translates into CATSTGGTRNQPQHF. This chain uses TRBV15 with TRBJ1-5, with 7 bases that match TRBD1. With 4 bases clipped from V and 2 bases from J, the junction kept 5 bases outside the gene matches. This CDR3 is built from 15 residues. Germline CDR1 LNHNV, CDR2 YYDKDF (reference sequence).

This clone was counted a single time. The chain carries TRBV19 and TRBJ1-1, with D hard to call. The CDR3 is 13 residues long. Trimming shortened V by 1 base and J by 1 base, and 4 bases separated the two germline ends. Germline CDR1 reads LNHDA; CDR2 reads SQIVND (reference sequence). CDR3 sequence: CASSIGTNTEAFF. The CDR3 coding sequence is TGTGCCAGTAGTATAGGAACGAACACTGAAGCTTTCTTT.

The genes are TRBV2 and TRBJ2-7; 10 bases align to TRBD1. Trimming removed 4 bases from V and 6 bases from J; junction bases left unmatched: 3. Per germline, CDR1 SNHLY and CDR2 FYNNEI. The CDR3 has 13 amino acids. The CDR3 DNA reads as TGTGCCAGCAGTGGGGACAGGGGCGGCGAGCAGTACTTC. Its translation: CASSGDRGGEQYF.

This clone was observed a single time. The rearrangement uses TRBV7-2 and TRBJ1-1, with TRBD1 identical over 12 bases. Germline values: CDR1 SGHTA, CDR2 FQGNSA. The CDR3 is 15 amino acids. The V segment lost 4 bases and the J segment 1 base; nucleotides outside the gene matches: 1. The CDR3 is CASSWDRGPNTEAFF. CDR3 nucleotides: TGTGCCAGCAGCTGGGACAGGGGGCCGAACACTGAAGCTTTCTTT.

J is TRBJ1-6 and V is TRBV6-2 or TRBV6-3, with 8 nucleotides matching TRBD1. J lost 7 bases, V lost 0 bases, and 8 bases had no gene match. The germline V gene has CDR1 MNHEY and CDR2 SVGEGT. The CDR3 sequence is 17 residues long. The CDR3 here is CASSYSRQGAVNSPLHF. The CDR3 nucleotides are TGTGCCAGCAGTTACTCGCGGCAGGGGGCCGTCAATTCACCCCTCCACTTT.

The CDR3 nucleotides read TGTGCCAGCAGCAGGACTAGCGTAACCTACAATGAGCAGTTCTTC. Translating it yields CASSRTSVTYNEQFF. V is TRBV14 and J is TRBJ2-1, with TRBD2 identical over 9 bases. The CDR3 is made up of 15 amino acids. Germline loops: CDR1 SGHDN, CDR2 FVKESK. V was clipped by 5 bases and J by 2 bases; unmatched bases: 4.

V is TRBV14 and J is TRBJ1-1; D possibly corresponds to TRBD1 (6 bases). Germline-derived CDR1 and CDR2 are SGHDN and FVKESK. Trimming removed 0 bases at V and 6 bases at J, with 14 bases between. The CDR3 is 15 residues long. The CDR3 DNA sequence: TGTGCCAGCAGCCAAGAATTCACAGGGAAGTCTGAAGCTTTCTTT. Amino acid sequence: CASSQEFTGKSEAFF.

The chain employs TRBV7-3 and TRBJ1-2; the D gene is possibly TRBD1 (6 bases). With 5 bases removed from V and 5 bases from J, the gap between germline ends came to 12 bases. CDR1 is SGHTA and CDR2 is FQGTGA in the germline V gene. This CDR3 has 13 residues. The DNA of the CDR3 is TGTGCCAGCAGCATGACAGGAGTATATGGCTACACCTTC. This gives the protein CASSMTGVYGYTF.

This clone was seen just once. The same CDR3 arises from other DNA sequences in this sample as well. The chain couples TRBV18 to TRBJ2-5; 10 nucleotides line up with TRBD1. The trim removed 6 bases at V and 5 bases at J, leaving 6 bases unmatched. Germline loops: CDR1 KGHSH, CDR2 LQKENI. CDR3 size: 14 residues. The CDR3, as DNA: TGTGCCAGCTCGCCGGGACAGGGGCGGGAGACCCAGTACTTC. It translates to CASSPGQGRETQYF.

The chain has TRBV9 and TRBJ2-7; D is ambiguous. Trimming shortened V by 0 bases and J by 6 bases, and 16 bases separated the two germline ends. The CDR3 spans 15 residues. CDR1 and CDR2 from the germline V gene are SGDLS and YYNGEE. The CDR3: CASSVESIPQSEQYF. CDR3 nucleotides: TGTGCCAGCAGCGTAGAATCTATCCCACAGAGCGAGCAGTACTTC.

V usage is TRBV27 and J usage is TRBJ1-6, with 7 bases aligning to TRBD1. The germline V gene has CDR1 MNHEY and CDR2 SMNVEV (reference sequence). The CDR3 is 15 amino acids. With V trimmed by 3 bases and J by 5 bases, 4 bases remained unmatched. In DNA, the CDR3 is TGTGCCAGCAGTTTTCTGGGACAGAATAATTCACCCCTCCACTTT. Amino acid sequence: CASSFLGQNNSPLHF.

The chain links TRBV15 to TRBJ1-2; D might be TRBD1 (6 bases). The CDR3 consists of 16 residues. Looked up from germline, CDR1 is LNHNV and CDR2 is YYDKDF (reference sequence). V lost 0 bases, J lost 6 bases, and 17 bases lay in between. Here the CDR3 reads CATSRDRGGARDGYTF. In nucleotides, the CDR3 is TGTGCCACCAGCAGAGATCGAGGGGGGGCACGCGATGGCTACACCTTC.

The V call is TRBV10-1, the J call TRBJ1-1; 7 nucleotides line up with TRBD1. The CDR3 sequence is 14 residues long. The V segment lost 8 bases and the J segment 0 bases; nucleotides outside the gene matches: 6. Germline CDR1 and CDR2: WNHNN and SYGVQD (reference sequence). The CDR3 DNA follows: TGCGCCAGCGCCCGACAGGGAATGAACACTGAAGCTTTCTTT. Protein: CASARQGMNTEAFF.

J is TRBJ1-1 and V is TRBV14; maybe TRBD1 (6 bases). The germline V gene has CDR1 SGHDN and CDR2 FVKESK. This CDR3 region has 15 residues. The germline V and J ends were trimmed by 1 base and 1 base, with 10 bases remaining between them. The CDR3 region has the DNA TGTGCCAGCAGCCAAGGGCAGGGGCGGAACACTGAAGCTTTCTTT. Encoded protein: CASSQGQGRNTEAFF. The full variable domain, completed using reference TRBV14 and TRBJ1-1, is EAGVTQFPSHSVIEKGQTVTLRCDPISGHDNLYWYRRVMGKEIKFLLHFVKESKQDESGMPNNRFLAERTGGTYSTLKVQPAELEDSGVYFCASSQGQGRNTEAFFGQGTRLTVV.

The chain links TRBV6-6 to TRBJ1-2, with TRBD1 as a possible D gene (6 bases). Germline CDR1 reads MNHNY; CDR2 reads SVGAGI (reference sequence). This CDR3 is 15 amino acids long. V lost 5 bases to trimming and J lost 4 bases, with 17 bases between them. The CDR3 sequence: CASSQTGILSYGYTF. The CDR3 DNA follows: TGTGCCAGCAGTCAAACAGGGATTCTTTCCTATGGCTACACCTTC.

This rearrangement joins TRBV4-3 to TRBJ2-2; TRBD2 is a possible D gene (5 bases). The germline CDR1 and CDR2 sequences are LGHNA and YSLEER. This CDR3 spans 17 amino acids. The ends were cut back, 1 base at V and 5 bases at J, with 17 bases in the middle. The CDR3, as DNA: TGCGCCAGCAGCCAAGGGTATTTTCCCCCGGGGACCGGGGAGCTGTTTTTT. It codes for CASSQGYFPPGTGELFF.

The CDR3: CASSQFPSGTYEQYF. In nucleotides, the CDR3 is TGCGCCAGCAGCCAATTTCCTAGCGGAACCTACGAGCAGTACTTC. The V and J genes are TRBV4-3 and TRBJ2-7; 7 positions agree with TRBD2. V shed 2 bases, J shed 2 bases, and the junction held 6 bases outside the gene matches. Germline V gene sequence: CDR1 LGHNA, CDR2 YSLEER. The CDR3 runs 15 residues.

The chain joins TRBV28 to TRBJ1-2; 8 bases line up with TRBD1. The CDR3 sequence is 17 residues long. Trimming at V came to 6 bases and at J to 7 bases, leaving 19 bases not matched to a gene. Germline V gene lookup returns CDR1 MDHEN and CDR2 SYDVKM. CDR3 amino acids: CASRADGISQGAGGYTF. CDR3 nucleotide sequence: TGTGCCAGCAGGGCTGACGGTATTTCTCAGGGGGCTGGTGGCTACACCTTC.

The rearrangement links TRBV28 to TRBJ1-2, with 7 bases lining up with TRBD1. CDR1 MDHEN and CDR2 SYDVKM come from the germline V gene. The CDR3 length is 15 residues. The J segment lost 3 bases and the V segment lost 2 bases, leaving 6 bases of the junction unmatched. CDR3 in DNA: TGTGCCAGCAGTTTACGCGACAGGGCCTACTATGGCTACACCTTC. As protein: CASSLRDRAYYGYTF.

J is TRBJ1-5 and V is TRBV4-2; TRBD1 agrees at 7 bases. CDR3 length: 15 residues. Per the germline V gene, CDR1 is LGHNA and CDR2 is YNFKEQ. V was pared by 2 bases and J by 2 bases, with 3 bases of the junction left unmatched. CDR3 DNA sequence: TGTGCCAGCAGCCAACAGGGGGAAGGCAATCAGCCCCAGCATTTT. It specifies CASSQQGEGNQPQHF.

The V call is TRBV6-5, the J call TRBJ1-4; 9 bases line up with TRBD1. The V gene end was trimmed by 4 bases and the J gene end by 6 bases; junction bases not matched to a gene: 6. The CDR3 runs to 15 residues. Germline V CDR1 and CDR2: MNHEY, SVGAGI. CDR3 nucleotides: TGTGCCAGCAGTTTCCGACGGGACAGGGATGAAAAACTGTTTTTT. Amino acids: CASSFRRDRDEKLFF.

The chain employs TRBV7-8 and TRBJ2-7; TRBD1 might be the D (5 bases). The CDR3 extends over 13 amino acids. Trimming pared 2 bases from V and 7 bases from J, leaving 12 bases between. Germline V lookup: CDR1 SGHVS, CDR2 FQNEAQ. CDR3 nucleotides: TGTGCCAGCAGCTTATTACAGGCCGGGGAGCAGTACTTC. Protein sequence: CASSLLQAGEQYF.

A note on this clone: Distinct nucleotide sequences in the sample also encode this CDR3. The V gene is TRBV28, the J gene TRBJ1-3; no definite D call. CDR1 MDHEN and CDR2 SYDVKM come from the germline V gene. This CDR3 contains 14 residues. Deletions cut 3 bases from V and 2 bases from J, with 8 bases between. CDR3 in DNA: TGTGCCAGCAGTTTTGGAGGAACTGGAAACACCATATATTTT. Protein: CASSFGGTGNTIYF.

The gene calls are TRBV5-5 and TRBJ1-1; D call uncertain. V dropped 0 bases and J dropped 3 bases, with 3 bases sitting between them. The CDR3 runs 12 residues. Germline V gene data show CDR1 as SGHKS and CDR2 as YYEKEE (reference sequence). DNA for the CDR3: TGTGCCAGCAGCTTGGGCCACACTGAAGCTTTCTTT. The encoded protein is CASSLGHTEAFF.

The rearrangement links TRBV19 to TRBJ1-2, with 8 nucleotides matching TRBD1. This CDR3 region has 17 residues. The germline V gene encodes CDR1 LNHDA and CDR2 SQIVND (reference sequence). Trimming at V came to 4 bases and at J to 4 bases, leaving 14 bases not matched to a gene. CDR3: CASSTRGDRSHSYGYTF. CDR3 sequence (DNA): TGTGCCAGTAGTACAAGGGGGGACAGGTCCCATTCCTATGGCTACACCTTC. The full variable domain, in which reference TRBV19 and TRBJ1-2 provide the parts outside the CDR3, is DGGITQSPKYLFRKEGQNVTLSCEQNLNHDAMYWYRQDPGQGLRLIYYSQIVNDFQKGDIAEGYSVSREKKESFPLTVTSAQKNPTAFYLCASSTRGDRSHSYGYTFGSGTRLTVV.